Listed here are 10 T cell receptor beta chains from one sample, sequenced in a study of shared clonotypes between healthy human individuals. Repertoires were generated with immunoSEQ multiplex PCR, while TCRdb's copy carries only in-frame clones and drops some. The table shows more than 500,000 clones, with around 95% occurring only once. Sequenced material: naive CD4+ T cells sorted from blood. This sample's subset: CD45RA+ positively selected. The receptor source for this set is a woman aged 25 to 45 in good health.

The chain carries TRBV30 and TRBJ1-1; a possible D gene is TRBD1 (5 bases). The CDR3 has 13 residues. Trimming cost V 0 bases and J 6 bases, with 11 bases left between them. Germline loops: CDR1 GTSNPN, CDR2 SVGIG (reference sequence). The chain's CDR3 is CAWSVLRGAEAFF. The CDR3 DNA sequence: TGTGCCTGGAGTGTACTACGGGGGGCTGAAGCTTTCTTT.

V and J are TRBV30 and TRBJ2-5, with a tentative D call TRBD1 (5 bases). Between the trimmed V and J ends, which lost 0 bases and 6 bases, there was a span of 11 bases. This CDR3 has 13 residues. Germline lookup yields CDR1 GTSNPN and CDR2 SVGIG (reference sequence). The CDR3 region is CAWSVRGSKTQYF. CDR3 coding DNA: TGTGCCTGGAGTGTAAGGGGTAGCAAGACCCAGTACTTC.

The chain links TRBV5-1 to TRBJ1-2; D unclear. Germline V gene sequence: CDR1 SGHRS, CDR2 YFSETQ. Between the trimmed V and J ends, which lost 0 bases and 13 bases, there was a span of 19 bases. The CDR3 runs 14 residues. The CDR3 DNA sequence: TGCGCCAGCAGCTTGGACTCCACGCTCCCGGCGGGCACCTTC. Amino acids: CASSLDSTLPAGTF.

This chain connects TRBV6-4 to TRBJ2-7; D remains ambiguous. The CDR3 is made up of 14 amino acids. Trimming stripped 7 bases from V and 6 bases from J, with 19 bases between. CDR1 MRHNA and CDR2 SNTAGT come from the germline V gene. The CDR3 sequence: CASIHFPEACEQYF. CDR3 sequence (DNA): TGTGCCAGCATTCACTTCCCTGAGGCGTGCGAGCAGTACTTC.

The chain couples TRBV5-1 to TRBJ2-7, with TRBD2 matching 10 bases. Germline V CDR1 and CDR2: SGHRS, YFSETQ. The length of the CDR3 is 13 residues. With V trimmed by 4 bases and J by 5 bases, 3 bases remained unmatched. The CDR3 region has the DNA TGCGCCAGCAGCACTAGCGGGACCCACGAGCAGTACTTC. Protein sequence: CASSTSGTHEQYF.

J is TRBJ2-1 and V is TRBV5-1; possible D gene TRBD1, 6 bases. CDR3 length: 14 amino acids. The V end lost 4 bases, the J end lost 2 bases, and 10 bases lay between the germline ends. The germline CDR1 and CDR2 sequences are SGHRS and YFSETQ. CDR3 nucleotide sequence: TGCGCCAGCAGCCCGGACAGAGCCTACAATGAGCAGTTCTTC. The encoded protein is CASSPDRAYNEQFF.

A word on this clone: At one end the junction does not follow the germline gene, possibly because of a read error. The rearrangement uses TRBV28 and TRBJ1-2; tentative D call: TRBD1 (5 bases). The V gene's germline CDR1 is MDHEN and CDR2 SYDVKM. The CDR3 length is 14 residues. The CDR3 DNA follows: TGTGCCAGCAGAGGCGGGGGTAATTCGTATGACTACACCTTC. Amino acids: CASRGGGNSYDYTF.

The CDR3 region is CASSPHRDQPQHF. CDR3 DNA sequence: TGTGCCAGCAGCCCTCACAGGGATCAGCCCCAGCATTTT. This sequence joins TRBV9 and TRBJ1-5, with D maybe TRBD1 (6 bases). V was trimmed by 4 bases and J by 5 bases, leaving 10 bases between them. CDR3 size: 13 residues. Germline assignment: CDR1 SGDLS and CDR2 YYNGEE. Based on the CDR3 plus reference TRBV9 and TRBJ1-5, the full variable domain is DSGVTQTPKHLITATGQRVTLRCSPRSGDLSVYWYQQSLDQGLQFLIQYYNGEERAKGNILERFSAQQFPDLHSELNLSSLELGDSALYFCASSPHRDQPQHFGDGTRLSIL.

The gene calls are TRBV5-1 and TRBJ2-1; tentative D call: TRBD2 (6 bases). Germline CDR1 SGHRS, CDR2 YFSETQ. The germline V and J ends were trimmed by 2 bases and 1 base, with 22 bases remaining between them. The CDR3 extends over 19 amino acids. The CDR3 here is CASSFGSGFGGVSYNEQFF. The CDR3 DNA reads as TGCGCCAGCAGCTTCGGCTCAGGTTTCGGGGGAGTATCCTACAATGAGCAGTTCTTC. The full variable domain, its missing parts supplied by reference TRBV5-1 and TRBJ2-1, is KAGVTQTPRYLIKTRGQQVTLSCSPISGHRSVSWYQQTPGQGLQFLFEYFSETQRNKGNFPGRFSGRQFSNSRSEMNVSTLELGDSALYLCASSFGSGFGGVSYNEQFFGPGTRLTVL.

The rearrangement uses TRBV19 and TRBJ2-4; D not certain. Looked up from germline, CDR1 is LNHDA and CDR2 is SQIVND (reference sequence). Trimming pared 5 bases from V and 0 bases from J, leaving 11 bases between. The CDR3 runs to 15 residues. CDR3: CASSLVEPAKNIQYF. The CDR3 DNA is TGTGCCAGTAGTCTCGTGGAACCAGCCAAAAACATTCAGTACTTC.